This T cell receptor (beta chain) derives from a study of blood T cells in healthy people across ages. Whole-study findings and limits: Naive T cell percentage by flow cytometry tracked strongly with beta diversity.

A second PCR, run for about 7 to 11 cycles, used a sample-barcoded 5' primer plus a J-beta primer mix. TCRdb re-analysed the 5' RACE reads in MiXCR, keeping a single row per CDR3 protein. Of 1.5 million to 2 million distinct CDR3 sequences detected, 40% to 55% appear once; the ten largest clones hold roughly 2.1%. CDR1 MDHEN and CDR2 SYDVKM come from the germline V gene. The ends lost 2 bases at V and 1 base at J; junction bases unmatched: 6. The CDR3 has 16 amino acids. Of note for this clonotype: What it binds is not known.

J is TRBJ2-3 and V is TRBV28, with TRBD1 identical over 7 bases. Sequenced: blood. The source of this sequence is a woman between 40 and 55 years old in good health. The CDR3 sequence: CASSLARGLGTDTQYF. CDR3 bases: TGTGCCAGCAGTTTAGCTAGGGGGCTCGGCACAGATACGCAGTATTTT.